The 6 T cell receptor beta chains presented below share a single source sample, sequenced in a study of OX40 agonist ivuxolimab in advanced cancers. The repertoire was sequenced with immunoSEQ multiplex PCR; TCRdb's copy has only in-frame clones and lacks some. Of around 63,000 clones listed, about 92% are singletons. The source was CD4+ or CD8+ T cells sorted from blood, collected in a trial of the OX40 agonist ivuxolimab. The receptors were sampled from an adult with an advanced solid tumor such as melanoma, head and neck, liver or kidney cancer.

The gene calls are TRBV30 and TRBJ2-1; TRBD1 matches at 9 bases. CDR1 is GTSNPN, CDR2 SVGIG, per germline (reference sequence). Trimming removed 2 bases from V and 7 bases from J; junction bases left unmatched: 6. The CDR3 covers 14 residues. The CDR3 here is CAWSKGQGGNEQFF. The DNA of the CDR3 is TGTGCCTGGAGTAAGGGACAGGGTGGTAATGAGCAGTTCTTC.

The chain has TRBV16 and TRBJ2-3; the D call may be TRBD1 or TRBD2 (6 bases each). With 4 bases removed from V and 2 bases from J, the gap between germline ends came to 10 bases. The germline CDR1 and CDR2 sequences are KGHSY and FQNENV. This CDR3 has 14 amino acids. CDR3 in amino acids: CASSRTGATDTQYF. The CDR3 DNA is TGTGCCAGCAGCCGCACGGGGGCCACAGATACGCAGTATTTT.

The CDR3 nucleotides read TGCAGTGCTCCGGGAGAGTTTGGCTACACCTTC. This translates into CSAPGEFGYTF. This chain connects TRBV20-1 to TRBJ1-2; the D is unclear. The CDR3 totals 11 residues. Between the trimmed V and J ends, which lost 5 bases and 7 bases, there was a span of 11 bases. From germline, CDR1 is DFQATT and CDR2 SNEGSKA (reference sequence).

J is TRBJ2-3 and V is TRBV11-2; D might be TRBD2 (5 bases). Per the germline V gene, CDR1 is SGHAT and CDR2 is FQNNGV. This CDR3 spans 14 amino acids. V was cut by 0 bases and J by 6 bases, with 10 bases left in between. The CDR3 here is CASSLDLAADTQYF. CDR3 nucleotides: TGTGCCAGCAGCTTAGATCTAGCAGCGGATACGCAGTATTTT.

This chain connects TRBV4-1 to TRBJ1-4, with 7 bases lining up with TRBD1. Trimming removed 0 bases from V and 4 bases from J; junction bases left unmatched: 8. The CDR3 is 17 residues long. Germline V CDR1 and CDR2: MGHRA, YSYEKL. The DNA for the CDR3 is TGCGCCAGCAGCCAAGAGGGCGGACAGGCCCGTAATGAAAAACTGTTTTTT. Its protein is CASSQEGGQARNEKLFF.

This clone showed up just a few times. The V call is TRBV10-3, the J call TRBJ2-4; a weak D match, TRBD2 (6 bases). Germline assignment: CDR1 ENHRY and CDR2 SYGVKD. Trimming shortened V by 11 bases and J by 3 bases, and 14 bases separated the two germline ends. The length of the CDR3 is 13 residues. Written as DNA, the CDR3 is TGTGCCTCCGGGGAGGACATCAAAAACATTCAGTACTTC. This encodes CASGEDIKNIQYF.